The 23 T cell receptor beta chains below were found in one sample sequenced in a study of glioma-infiltrating T cells. TCR alpha and beta CDR3 regions were amplified from RNA using iRepertoire nested multiplex PCR. Each CDR3 protein gets one entry after TCRdb re-called the multiplex PCR reads with MiXCR. The data show 150,000 or so distinct CDR3 sequences, 39% seen once. Sequencing used glioma tissue, nonneoplastic brain tissue, or PBMCs (not recorded which). The receptors shown here come from a human donor with low-grade glioma or glioblastoma, undergoing nonglioma brain surgery, or in good health (not recorded which).

The V gene is TRBV4-1, the J gene TRBJ2-5; D may be TRBD2 (6 bases). The closer fit of TRBJ2-1 to the DNA end suggests the J call may be wrong. The CDR3 contains 15 residues. Germline lookup yields CDR1 MGHRA and CDR2 YSYEKL. This CDR3 reads CASSQDPGTSTRQFF. CDR3 DNA sequence: TGCGCCAGCAGCCAAGATCCGGGGACTTCTACGCGGCAGTTCTTC.

CDR3 nucleotide sequence: TGCGCCAGCAGCTATGGATCCAACGCCTACGAGCAGTACTTC. It specifies CASSYGSNAYEQYF. The rearrangement links TRBV4-1 to TRBJ2-7; unclear D gene. Germline V gene sequence: CDR1 MGHRA, CDR2 YSYEKL. This CDR3 contains 14 residues. V lost 5 bases to trimming and J lost 2 bases, with 13 bases between them.

This clonotype was found a few times. The V call is TRBV7-2, the J call TRBJ2-3; 7 bases align to TRBD1. The CDR3 is 14 residues long. The germline gives CDR1 SGHTA, CDR2 FQGNSA. With 6 bases clipped from V and 5 bases from J, the junction kept 8 bases outside the gene matches. The CDR3 DNA is TGTGCCAGCAGTAAGGGGGCCGGGGAAGATACGCAGTATTTT. This encodes CASSKGAGEDTQYF.

This clonotype turned up a few times. The J gene is TRBJ2-5, the V gene TRBV27, with 10 bases matching TRBD2. CDR1 is MNHEY and CDR2 is SMNVEV in the germline V gene (reference sequence). The CDR3 is made up of 17 amino acids. With V trimmed by 7 bases and J by 1 base, 12 bases remained unmatched. CDR3 in DNA: TGTGCCAGCAAAGAGACCTTAGCGGGGGGCTTCCAAGAGACCCAGTACTTC. This gives the protein CASKETLAGGFQETQYF.

This chain joins TRBV19 and TRBJ2-2; maybe TRBD1 (6 bases). Trimming took 4 bases from V and 2 from J, leaving 14 bases between them. Germline V gene lookup returns CDR1 LNHDA and CDR2 SQIVND (reference sequence). CDR3 length equals 16 residues. CDR3 loop: CASSKSGHSNTGELFF. The CDR3, as DNA: TGTGCCAGTAGTAAATCGGGACACTCTAACACCGGGGAGCTGTTTTTT.

This clonotype has only one observation. Given a much more abundant clone one base away, this may be a read error. This chain connects TRBV6-2 or TRBV6-3 to TRBJ2-1; possible D gene TRBD1, 6 bases. CDR1 and CDR2 (germline): MNHEY, SVGEGT. The CDR3 has 14 residues. The CDR3 DNA reads as TGTCCCAGCAGAGTAGTCAGGGGCTACAATGAGCAGTTCTTC. This translates into CPSRVVRGYNEQFF.

Judged by abundance, this clonotype is medium-sized. The V gene is TRBV20-1, the J gene TRBJ2-7; a weak D match, TRBD1 (5 bases). Trimming pared 1 base from V and 2 bases from J, leaving 9 bases between. Germline CDR1 and CDR2: DFQATT and SNEGSKA (reference sequence). The CDR3 extends over 13 amino acids. CDR3 bases: TGCAGTGCTAGAGCGGCAGGGCCCTACGAGCAGTACTTC. Its protein product is CSARAAGPYEQYF.

This chain joins TRBV29-1 and TRBJ2-7; D tentatively fits TRBD1 or TRBD2 (5 bases each). CDR3 length equals 13 residues. Germline-derived CDR1 and CDR2 are SQVTM and ANQGSEA. V gave up 1 base and J gave up 1 base, with 8 bases separating them. The chain's CDR3 is CSVEVWGSYEQYF. The DNA for the CDR3 is TGCAGCGTTGAAGTTTGGGGGTCCTACGAGCAGTACTTC.

V and J are TRBV7-7 and TRBJ2-5; 9 bases fit TRBD1. CDR3 length equals 16 residues. Germline CDR1 and CDR2: SSHAT and FNYEAQ (reference sequence). After removal of 4 bases from V and 4 bases from J, the junction contained 10 bases not matched to a gene. CDR3 DNA: TGTGCCAGCAGCTCCCGGGACAGGGCAGGGGGAGAGACCCAGTACTTC. The encoded protein is CASSSRDRAGGETQYF.

This clonotype was seen a handful of times. The chain links TRBV7-9 to TRBJ1-1; TRBD1 agrees at 7 bases. With 7 bases clipped from V and 2 bases from J, the junction kept 7 bases outside the gene matches. Germline-derived CDR1 and CDR2 are SEHNR and FQNEAQ (reference sequence). There are 14 residues in the CDR3. As DNA, the CDR3 is TGTGCCAGCACCGTAGGACAGGCAAACACTGAAGCTTTCTTT. This encodes CASTVGQANTEAFF.

This clonotype was observed a handful of times. The CDR3 spells CASSYYGADTGELFF. The DNA for the CDR3 is TGTGCCAGCAGTTACTATGGGGCTGACACCGGGGAGCTGTTTTTT. The chain couples TRBV6-6 to TRBJ2-2; possible D gene TRBD1, 5 bases. V shed 1 base and J shed 3 bases, with 9 bases lying between them. The CDR3 has 15 amino acids. Germline V gene data show CDR1 as MNHNY and CDR2 as SVGAGI (reference sequence).

This clonotype appeared a single time. The chain recombines TRBV20-1 with TRBJ1-5; TRBD1 is a possible D gene (5 bases). Germline loops: CDR1 DFQATT, CDR2 SNEGSKA (reference sequence). This CDR3 contains 14 residues. Trimming took 6 bases from V and 9 from J, leaving 21 bases between them. The DNA for the CDR3 is TGCAGTGCCAAAACCTTAGGGGCATATCGGCCCCAGCATTTT. Translating it yields CSAKTLGAYRPQHF.

The chain employs TRBV6-2 or TRBV6-3 and TRBJ2-5; 10 nucleotides agree with TRBD2. CDR1 MNHEY and CDR2 SVGEGT come from the germline V gene. Trimming removed 2 bases from V and 5 bases from J; junction bases left unmatched: 8. The CDR3 totals 16 residues. The CDR3 sequence is CASSYGSGGAWETQYF. CDR3 coding DNA: TGTGCCAGCAGTTACGGCAGCGGGGGGGCTTGGGAGACCCAGTACTTC.

This clonotype came up a few times. This sequence joins TRBV6-6 and TRBJ2-7; 11 positions match TRBD2. The ends lost 2 bases at V and 0 bases at J; junction bases unmatched: 3. CDR3 length equals 16 residues. Looked up from germline, CDR1 is MNHNY and CDR2 is SVGAGI (reference sequence). CDR3 protein: CASSYGTSGFSYEQYF. CDR3 sequence (DNA): TGTGCCAGCAGTTACGGGACTAGCGGTTTCTCCTACGAGCAGTACTTC.

As to this clonotype: The CDR3 carries no conserved terminal phenylalanine or tryptophan, so it likely arises from a read error. The chain links TRBV20-1 to TRBJ2-5, with 7 bases that match TRBD1. The ends lost 0 bases at V and 3 bases at J; junction bases unmatched: 7. The CDR3 runs 15 residues. In germline, CDR1 is DFQATT, CDR2 SNEGSKA (reference sequence). Written as DNA, the CDR3 is TGCAGTGCTAGAGAACCGGGACAGATGAAAGAGACCCAGTACCTC. Protein product: CSAREPGQMKETQYL.

About this clonotype: Relative to the germline gene, one junction end is altered; a read error may explain this. The J gene is TRBJ1-2, the V gene TRBV6-2 or TRBV6-3; D is undetermined. The CDR3 runs 13 residues. The germline V gene encodes CDR1 MNHEY and CDR2 SVGEGT. CDR3 in amino acids: CASSTYSNYVYTF. CDR3 nucleotide sequence: TGTGCCAGCAGTACATATTCTAACTATGTCTACACCTTC.

The chain joins TRBV6-5 to TRBJ1-2, with a tentative D call TRBD1 (5 bases). Trimming shortened V by 5 bases and J by 1 base, and 17 bases separated the two germline ends. Germline loops: CDR1 MNHEY, CDR2 SVGAGI. The CDR3 spans 16 residues. This CDR3 is CASSVLGTSFNYGYTF. CDR3 in DNA: TGTGCCAGCAGTGTCCTCGGGACCTCCTTTAACTATGGCTACACCTTC.

This sequence joins TRBV2 and TRBJ2-3, with TRBD2 as a possible D gene (7 bases). The V and J ends lost 3 bases and 2 bases respectively, with 12 bases between them. The CDR3 runs to 15 residues. Germline V gene lookup returns CDR1 SNHLY and CDR2 FYNNEI. CDR3 loop: CASSERGGATDTQYF. The CDR3 DNA sequence: TGTGCCAGCAGTGAGAGAGGGGGGGCCACAGATACGCAGTATTTT.

V usage is TRBV6-2 or TRBV6-3 and J usage is TRBJ1-4; D is unresolved. V lost 0 bases, J lost 8 bases, and 10 bases lay in between. The V gene's germline CDR1 is MNHEY and CDR2 SVGEGT. The length of the CDR3 is 14 residues. CDR3 amino acids: CASSYSNGVEKLFF. CDR3 nucleotide sequence: TGTGCCAGCAGTTACTCGAATGGGGTGGAAAAACTGTTTTTT.

This clonotype was picked up a small number of times. V and J are TRBV15 and TRBJ2-7, with 9 bases identical to TRBD2. After removal of 0 bases from V and 6 bases from J, the junction contained 3 bases not matched to a gene. The germline V gene encodes CDR1 LNHNV and CDR2 YYDKDF (reference sequence). The CDR3 sequence is 14 residues long. The CDR3 sequence is CATSRDLAGTEQYF. The CDR3 bases are TGTGCCACCAGCAGAGATCTAGCGGGAACCGAGCAGTACTTC.

The chain has TRBV11-1 and TRBJ2-7; 11 nucleotides match TRBD2. Germline CDR1 reads SGHAT; CDR2 reads FQDESV (reference sequence). The trim removed 3 bases at V and 6 bases at J, leaving 10 bases unmatched. The CDR3 is 16 amino acids. This chain's CDR3 is CASSFKGTSGRGEQYF. The CDR3 coding sequence is TGTGCCAGCAGCTTTAAAGGAACTAGCGGGAGAGGCGAGCAGTACTTC.

This chain joins TRBV7-2 and TRBJ2-7; D not certain. Germline V gene lookup returns CDR1 SGHTA and CDR2 FQGNSA. Trimming took 5 bases from V and 5 from J, leaving 10 bases between them. The CDR3 is 12 residues long. CDR3 nucleotides: TGTGCCAGCAGCGCGGCGACTCACGAGCAGTACTTC. Its translation is CASSAATHEQYF. Based on the CDR3 plus reference TRBV7-2 and TRBJ2-7, the full variable domain is GAGVSQSPSNKVTEKGKDVELRCDPISGHTALYWYRQSLGQGLEFLIYFQGNSAPDKSGLPSDRFSAERTGGSVSTLTIQRTQQEDSAVYLCASSAATHEQYFGPGTRLTVT.

The CDR3 sequence: CASSLVGLVDGELFF. CDR3 nucleotide sequence: TGTGCCAGCAGCTTAGTTGGTTTAGTAGACGGGGAGCTGTTTTTT. The chain employs TRBV7-2 and TRBJ2-2; no definite D call. CDR1 and CDR2 (germline): SGHTA, FQGNSA. V lost 1 base and J 7 bases, leaving 13 bases between the germline ends. This CDR3 is built from 15 residues.